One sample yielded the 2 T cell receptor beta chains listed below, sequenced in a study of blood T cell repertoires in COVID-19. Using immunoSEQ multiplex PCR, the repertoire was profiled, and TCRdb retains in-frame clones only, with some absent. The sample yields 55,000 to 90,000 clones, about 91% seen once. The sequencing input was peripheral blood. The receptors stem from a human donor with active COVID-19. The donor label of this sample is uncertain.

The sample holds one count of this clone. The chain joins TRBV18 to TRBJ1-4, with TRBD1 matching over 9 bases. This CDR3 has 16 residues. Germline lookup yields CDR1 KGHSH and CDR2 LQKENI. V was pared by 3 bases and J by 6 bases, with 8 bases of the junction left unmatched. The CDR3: CASSPGTGTSYEKLFF. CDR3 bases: TGTGCCAGCTCACCGGGGACAGGGACATCTTATGAAAAACTGTTTTTT.

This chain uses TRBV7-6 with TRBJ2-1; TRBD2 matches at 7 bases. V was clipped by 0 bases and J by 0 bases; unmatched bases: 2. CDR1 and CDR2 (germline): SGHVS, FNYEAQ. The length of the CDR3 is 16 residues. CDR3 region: CASSLALADSYNEQFF. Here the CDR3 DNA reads TGTGCCAGCAGCTTAGCGCTAGCGGACTCCTACAATGAGCAGTTCTTC. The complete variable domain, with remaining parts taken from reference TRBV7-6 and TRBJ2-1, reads GAGVSQSPRYKVTKRGQDVALRCDPISGHVSLYWYRQALGQGPEFLTYFNYEAQQDKSGLPNDRFSAERPEGSISTLTIQRTEQRDSAMYRCASSLALADSYNEQFFGPGTRLTVL.